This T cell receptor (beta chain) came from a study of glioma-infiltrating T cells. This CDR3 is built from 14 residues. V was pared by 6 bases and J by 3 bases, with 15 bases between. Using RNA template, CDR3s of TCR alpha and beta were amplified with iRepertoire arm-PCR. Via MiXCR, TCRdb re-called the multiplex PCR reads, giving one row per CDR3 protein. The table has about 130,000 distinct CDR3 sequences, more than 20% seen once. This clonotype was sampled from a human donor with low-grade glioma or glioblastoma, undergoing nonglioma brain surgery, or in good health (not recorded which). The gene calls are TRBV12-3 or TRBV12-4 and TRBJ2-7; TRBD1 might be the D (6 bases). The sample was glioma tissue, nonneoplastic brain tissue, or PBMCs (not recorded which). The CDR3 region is CASSLGGVIYEQYF. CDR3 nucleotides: TGTGCCAGCAGCCTAGGGGGTGTAATCTACGAGCAGTACTTC.